Listed below are T cell receptor beta chains from one sample, sequenced in a study of T cell responses to AZD1222 COVID-19 vaccine. Sequencing used immunoSEQ multiplex PCR; TCRdb keeps in-frame clones, though not all of them. The repertoire holds about 100,000 clones, with 86% as singletons. The material sequenced was peripheral blood, taken on day 0 of AZD1222 vaccination. All receptors derive from an adult in good health. The CDR3 runs from the conserved cysteine through the conserved F or W. D genes are given only for firm matches. Rows give clone size only sometimes, using once, few, many, or a class for an expanded clone.

j_gene	abundance	d_gene	v_gene	CDR3aa	CDR3nt
TRBJ2-5	-	-	TRBV2	CASSELTETQYF	TGTGCCAGCAGTGAACTAACGGAGACCCAGTACTTC
TRBJ2-7	-	TRBD1	TRBV20-1	CSARQGDEQYF	TGCAGTGCTAGACAGGGGGACGAGCAGTACTTC
TRBJ1-2	once	TRBD1	TRBV30	CAWRSPGGGNYGYTF	TGTGCCTGGCGTTCTCCAGGGGGCGGAAACTATGGCTACACCTTC
TRBJ2-7	-	TRBD1	TRBV28	CASSSIRTGYYEQYF	TGTGCCAGCAGTTCGATCCGGACAGGGTACTACGAGCAGTACTTC
TRBJ1-4	-	TRBD1	TRBV5-1	CASSEQGYNEKLFF	TGCGCCAGCAGCGAACAGGGGTATAATGAAAAACTGTTTTTT
TRBJ2-6	-	TRBD1	TRBV5-1	CASSRGTGGSGANVLTF	TGCGCCAGCAGCCGTGGGACAGGGGGCTCTGGGGCCAACGTCCTGACTTTC
TRBJ1-2	-	-	TRBV12-3/TRBV12-4	CASKQGGHYGYTF	TGTGCCAGCAAGCAGGGCGGTCACTATGGCTACACCTTC
TRBJ1-2	-	-	TRBV6-1	CASSELAGPYGYTF	TGTGCCAGCAGTGAATTGGCAGGGCCATACGGCTACACCTTC
TRBJ2-3	-	TRBD2	TRBV5-4	CASSSPTSGKFLTDTQYF	TGTGCCAGCAGCTCTCCGACTAGCGGGAAGTTTCTCACAGATACGCAGTATTTT
TRBJ1-2	-	TRBD1	TRBV9	CASSAGTGMGGYTF	TGTGCCAGCAGCGCCGGGACAGGGATGGGTGGCTACACCTTC
TRBJ2-7	-	TRBD1	TRBV15	CATSKDRANYEQYF	TGTGCCACCAGCAAGGACAGGGCCAACTACGAGCAGTACTTC
TRBJ2-5	-	-	TRBV5-1	CASSLKGSQETQYF	TGCGCCAGCAGCTTAAAGGGGTCGCAAGAGACCCAGTACTTC